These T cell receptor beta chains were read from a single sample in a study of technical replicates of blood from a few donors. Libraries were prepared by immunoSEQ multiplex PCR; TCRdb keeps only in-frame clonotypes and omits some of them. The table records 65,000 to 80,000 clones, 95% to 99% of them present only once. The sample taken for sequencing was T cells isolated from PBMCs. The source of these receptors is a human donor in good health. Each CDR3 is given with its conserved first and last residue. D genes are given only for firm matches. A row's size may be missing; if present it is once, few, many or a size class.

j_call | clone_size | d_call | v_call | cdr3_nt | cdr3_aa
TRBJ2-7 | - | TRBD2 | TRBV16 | TGTGCCAGCAGCCCGACCTTGGGGCGGGAGGAGCAGTACTTC | CASSPTLGREEQYF
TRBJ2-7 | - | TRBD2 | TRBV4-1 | TGCGCCAGCAGCCAAGACCTAGCGGCGTACGAGCAGTACTTC | CASSQDLAAYEQYF
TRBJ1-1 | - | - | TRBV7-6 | TGTGCCAGCAGCTTAGGGTGGCAGGTGAACACTGAAGCTTTCTTT | CASSLGWQVNTEAFF
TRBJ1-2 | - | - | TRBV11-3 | TGTGCCAGCAGCCCAGGAGGGTTGGGGGGCTACACCTTC | CASSPGGLGGYTF
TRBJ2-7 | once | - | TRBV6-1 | TGTGCCAGCAGTGAAGTTGCGGCTAGCGTCTCCTACGAGCAGTACTTC | CASSEVAASVSYEQYF
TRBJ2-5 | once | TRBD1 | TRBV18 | TGTGCCAGCTCGGACGGGACAGGGTGGACCCAAGAGACCCAGTACTTC | CASSDGTGWTQETQYF
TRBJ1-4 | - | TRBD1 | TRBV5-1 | TGCGCCAGCAGCATAGAGGGGGCTCAGGGGGAAAAACTGTTTTTT | CASSIEGAQGEKLFF
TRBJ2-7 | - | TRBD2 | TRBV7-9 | TGTGCCAGCAGCTTAGGCCGGCGGGAGCACTACGAGCAGTACTTC | CASSLGRREHYEQYF
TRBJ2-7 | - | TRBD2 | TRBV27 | TGTGCCAGCAGTTTATCTCTAGCGGGAGTGTACGAGCAGTACTTC | CASSLSLAGVYEQYF
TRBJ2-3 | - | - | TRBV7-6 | TGTGCCAGCAGCTTAACCGGAGGGAAATCAGATACGCAGTATTTT | CASSLTGGKSDTQYF
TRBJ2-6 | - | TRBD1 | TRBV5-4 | TGTGCCAGCAGCTTGGGACAGGGATACTCTGGGGCCAACGTCCTGACTTTC | CASSLGQGYSGANVLTF
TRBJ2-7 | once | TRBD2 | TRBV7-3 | TGTGCCAGCAGCTCCGGACTAGCTCCCCACGAGCAGTACTTC | CASSSGLAPHEQYF
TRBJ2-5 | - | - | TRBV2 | TGTGCCAGCCACGAAGTGCGGGGAGAGACCCAGTACTTC | CASHEVRGETQYF
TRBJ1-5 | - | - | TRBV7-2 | TGTGCCAGCAGCCTTACTATTGATCAGCCCCAGCATTTT | CASSLTIDQPQHF
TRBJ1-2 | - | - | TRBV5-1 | TGCGCCAGCAGCGAAGTGGGGGAGGCCCCTTATGGCTACACCTTC | CASSEVGEAPYGYTF
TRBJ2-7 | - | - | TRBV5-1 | TGCGCCAGCAGCTTCACGGGAACCTCCTACGAGCAGTACTTC | CASSFTGTSYEQYF
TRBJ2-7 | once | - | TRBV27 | TGTGCCAGCAGTTCGACTAGTATGATCTACGAGCAGTACTTC | CASSSTSMIYEQYF
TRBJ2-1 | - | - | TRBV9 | TGTGCCAGCAGCGTAGGTAGCGTCCATGAGCAGTTCTTC | CASSVGSVHEQFF
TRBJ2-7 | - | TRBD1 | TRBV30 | TGTGCCTGGAGTACAGGGGGCCTGGACGAGCAGTACTTC | CAWSTGGLDEQYF
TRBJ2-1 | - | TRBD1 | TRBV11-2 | TGTGCCAGCAGCCCCCAAGGGGGCCTTGGGTCCTACAATGAGCAGTTCTTC | CASSPQGGLGSYNEQFF
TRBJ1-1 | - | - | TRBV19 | TGTGCCAGTAGAAATCCCCCAGGGGTAGTCACTGAAGCTTTCTTT | CASRNPPGVVTEAFF
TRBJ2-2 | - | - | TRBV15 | TGTGCCACCAGCAGAGCCACGGGTGCGAACACCGGGGAGCTGTTTTTT | CATSRATGANTGELFF
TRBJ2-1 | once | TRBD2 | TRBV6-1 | TGTGCCAGCAGTGAGGTCTCGGCTAGCGGGAACAATGAGCAGTTCTTC | CASSEVSASGNNEQFF
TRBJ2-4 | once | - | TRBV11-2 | TGTGCCAGCAGCTTTACTAGGAACATTCAGTACTTC | CASSFTRNIQYF
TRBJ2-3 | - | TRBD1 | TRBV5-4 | TGTGCCAGCGACCGGGACAGGGTAACAGATACGCAGTATTTT | CASDRDRVTDTQYF
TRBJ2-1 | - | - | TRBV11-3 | TGTGCCAGCAGCTTAGGACTCTCGAACAATGAGCAGTTCTTC | CASSLGLSNNEQFF
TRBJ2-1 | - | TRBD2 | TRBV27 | TGTGCCAGCAATACGGGGCGGGAGATTCGCAATGAGCAGTTCTTC | CASNTGREIRNEQFF
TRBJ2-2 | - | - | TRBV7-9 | TGTGCCAGCAGTCTCACCGGGGAGCTGTTTTTT | CASSLTGELFF
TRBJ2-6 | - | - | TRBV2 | TGTGCCAGCAGCGACCCTACAGGGACATCTGGGGCCAACGTCCTGACTTTC | CASSDPTGTSGANVLTF
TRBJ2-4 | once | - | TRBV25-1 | TGTGCCAGCAGTGAATACAGGGAAAAAAACATTCAGTACTTC | CASSEYREKNIQYF
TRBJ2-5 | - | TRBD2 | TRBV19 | TGTGCCAGTAGTAATATGGGGGTAGCGGGAGGGCCAGAGACCCAGTACTTC | CASSNMGVAGGPETQYF
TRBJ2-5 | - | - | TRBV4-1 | TGCGCCAGCAGCCAAGTCAGGGAAAAGACCCAGTACTTC | CASSQVREKTQYF
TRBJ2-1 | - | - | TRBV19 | TGTGCCAGTAGTAGGAGGAGCTCCTACAATGAGCAGTTCTTC | CASSRRSSYNEQFF
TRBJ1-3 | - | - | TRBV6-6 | TGTGCCAGCGGAGGAAACTCTGGAAACACCATATATTTT | CASGGNSGNTIYF
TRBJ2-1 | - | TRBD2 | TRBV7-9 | TGTGCCAGCAGCTTGGGACTAGGAAAGTTCTTC | CASSLGLGKFF
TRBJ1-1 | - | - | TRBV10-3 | TGTGCCATCAGTGTGGGGGGGACTAGCACTGAAGCTTTCTTT | CAISVGGTSTEAFF
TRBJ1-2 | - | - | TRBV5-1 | TGCGCCAGAAAAAAGCGTGGCTACACCTTC | CARKKRGYTF
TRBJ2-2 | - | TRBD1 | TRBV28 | TGTGCCAGCAGTTTTTCTTTCTCCTCCTTAAGGGACAGGCTCCTGAACACCGGGGAGCTGTTTTTT | CASSFSFSSLRDRLLNTGELFF
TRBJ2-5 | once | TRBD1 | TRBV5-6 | TGTGCCAGCAGCCCCCCGGGACAGGGGGGGGAGACCCAGTACTTC | CASSPPGQGGETQYF
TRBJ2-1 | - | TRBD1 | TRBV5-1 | TGCGCCAGCAGCCTAGGACAGGGGGCGTATAATGAGCAGTTCTTC | CASSLGQGAYNEQFF